This is a list of T cell receptor beta chains from one sample in a study of beta chain features in type 1 diabetes. The data were produced by immunoSEQ multiplex PCR, yet TCRdb's version contains in-frame clones alone and is incomplete. This sample has 20,000 to 30,000 clones, with 60% to 75% found just once. The sequenced material came from Tregs from blood. The receptors were sampled from a woman in her thirties or forties in good health. CDR3s include the opening cysteine and the closing phenylalanine or tryptophan. The order of the fields is CDR3 length, clone size, V gene, J gene, CDR3 protein. Size values are once, few and many counts, or a class for expanded clones, and some rows have none.

>14|.|TRBV5-1|TRBJ2-2
CASSLGGRTGELFF
>15|.|TRBV18|.
CASSPDQGRTYEQYF
>15|.|TRBV27|TRBJ1-2
CASSLKGMRDYGYTF
>19|.|TRBV29-1|TRBJ1-2
CSVLRNSGTGAFLIYGYTF
>18|.|TRBV10-1|TRBJ1-2
CASSLFRDSALTRDGYTF
>13|.|TRBV7-2|TRBJ2-5
CASSPRGPETQYF
>16|.|TRBV18|TRBJ2-1
CASSPVTGSASNEQFF
>16|.|TRBV18|TRBJ2-1
CASSPWSGRTYNEQFF
>15|.|TRBV9|TRBJ2-3
CASNSGVHPTDTQYF
>15|.|TRBV6-6|TRBJ1-6
CASSNRDRVVSPLHF
>16|.|TRBV5-1|TRBJ2-3
CASSLISGASTDTQYF
>16|.|TRBV9|TRBJ2-7
CASSAPPTSPLGEQYF
>15|.|TRBV6-6|TRBJ1-3
CASSSLSISGNTIYF
>15|.|TRBV6-9|TRBJ2-1
CASTLQGGVVDEQFF
>17|.|TRBV7-9|TRBJ2-3
CASSLGSGTSRTDTQYF
>15|.|TRBV11-2|TRBJ2-7
CASSLVAGFSYEQYF
>16|.|TRBV21-1|TRBJ1-5
CASSTDRGLGNQPQHF
>15|.|TRBV7-8|TRBJ2-3
CASRVSGGAGDTQYF
>12|once|TRBV29-1|TRBJ2-3
CSVVRGPDTQYF
>12|few|TRBV19|TRBJ2-3
CASSPRTDTQYF
>18|.|TRBV5-5|TRBJ2-3
CASSLDIPGAGGPDTQYF
>15|few|TRBV18|TRBJ2-1
CASSPPRRIYNEQFF
>15|.|TRBV9|TRBJ2-7
CASSPGLAPSYEQYF
>14|.|TRBV6-6|TRBJ1-5
CASSYSSADQPQHF
>17|.|TRBV7-2|TRBJ2-3
CASSLGGGGGFADTQYF
>15|.|TRBV7-9|TRBJ2-5
CASSLAPGWRETQYF
>14|few|TRBV7-2|TRBJ1-2
CASSLPTVNYGYTF